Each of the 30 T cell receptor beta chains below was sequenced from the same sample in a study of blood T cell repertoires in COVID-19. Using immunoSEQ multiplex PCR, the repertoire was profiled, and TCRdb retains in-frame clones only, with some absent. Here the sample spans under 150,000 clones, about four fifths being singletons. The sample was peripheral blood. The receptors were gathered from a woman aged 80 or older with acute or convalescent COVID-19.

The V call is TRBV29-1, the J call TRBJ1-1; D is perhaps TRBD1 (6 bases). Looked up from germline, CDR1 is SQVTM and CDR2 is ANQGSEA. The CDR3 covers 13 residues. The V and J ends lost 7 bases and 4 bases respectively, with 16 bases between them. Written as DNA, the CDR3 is TGCAGCGCCCGCAGGGGTCTTTTCACTGAAGCTTTCTTT. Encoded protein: CSARRGLFTEAFF. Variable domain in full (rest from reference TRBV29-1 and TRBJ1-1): SAVISQKPSRDICQRGTSLTIQCQVDSQVTMMFWYRQQPGQSLTLIATANQGSEATYESGFVIDKFPISRPNLTFSTLTVSNMSPEDSSIYLCSARRGLFTEAFFGQGTRLTVV.

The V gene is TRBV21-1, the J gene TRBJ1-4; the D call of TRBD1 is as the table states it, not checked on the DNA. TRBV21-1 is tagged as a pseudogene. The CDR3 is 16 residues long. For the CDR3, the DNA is TGTGCCAGCGGGAACTTTTGCACAGGGCCTAATGAAAAACTGTTTTTT. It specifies CASGNFCTGPNEKLFF.

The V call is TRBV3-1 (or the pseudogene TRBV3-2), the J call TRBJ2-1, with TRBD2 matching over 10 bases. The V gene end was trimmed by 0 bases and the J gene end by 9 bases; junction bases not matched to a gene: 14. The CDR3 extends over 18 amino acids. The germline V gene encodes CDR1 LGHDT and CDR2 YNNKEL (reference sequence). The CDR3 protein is CASSQDRLRLAGVGEQFF. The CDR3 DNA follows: TGTGCCAGCAGCCAAGATCGGTTGCGGCTAGCGGGAGTCGGTGAGCAGTTCTTC.

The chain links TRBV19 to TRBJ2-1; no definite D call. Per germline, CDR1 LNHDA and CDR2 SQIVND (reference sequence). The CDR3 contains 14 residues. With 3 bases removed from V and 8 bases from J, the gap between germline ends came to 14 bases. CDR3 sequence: CASSIRRQIDEQFF. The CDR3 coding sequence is TGTGCCAGTAGTATCCGTCGCCAGATTGATGAGCAGTTCTTC.

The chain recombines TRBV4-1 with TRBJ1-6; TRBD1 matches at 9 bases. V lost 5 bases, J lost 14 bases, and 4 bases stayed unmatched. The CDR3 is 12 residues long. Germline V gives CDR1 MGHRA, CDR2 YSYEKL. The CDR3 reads CASSGQGQALHF. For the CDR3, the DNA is TGCGCCAGCAGCGGACAGGGGCAGGCCCTCCACTTT.

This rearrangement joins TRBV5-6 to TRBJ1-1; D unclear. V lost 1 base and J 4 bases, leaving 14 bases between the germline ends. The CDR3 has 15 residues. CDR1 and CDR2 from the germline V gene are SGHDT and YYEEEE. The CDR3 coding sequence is TGTGCCAGCAGCTTGCGCGGGCTTAGGATCACTGAAGCTTTCTTT. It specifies CASSLRGLRITEAFF.

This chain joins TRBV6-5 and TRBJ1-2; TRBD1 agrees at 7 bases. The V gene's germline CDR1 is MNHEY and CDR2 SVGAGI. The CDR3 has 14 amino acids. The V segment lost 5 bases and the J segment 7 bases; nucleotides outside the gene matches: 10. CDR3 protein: CASSNRGRRVGYTF. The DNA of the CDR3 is TGTGCCAGCAGTAATAGGGGGCGGCGGGTTGGCTACACCTTC.

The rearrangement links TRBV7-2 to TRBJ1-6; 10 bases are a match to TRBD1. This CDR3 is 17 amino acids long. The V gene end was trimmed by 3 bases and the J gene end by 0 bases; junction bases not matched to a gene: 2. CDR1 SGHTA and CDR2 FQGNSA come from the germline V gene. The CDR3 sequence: CASSLGQGSSYNSPLHF. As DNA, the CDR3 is TGTGCCAGCAGCTTGGGACAGGGGAGCTCCTATAATTCACCCCTCCACTTT.

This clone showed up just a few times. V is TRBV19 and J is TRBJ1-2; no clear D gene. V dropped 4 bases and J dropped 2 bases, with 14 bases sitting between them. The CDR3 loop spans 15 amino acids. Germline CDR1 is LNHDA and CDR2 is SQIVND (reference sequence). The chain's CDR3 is CASSTYSNLNYGYTF. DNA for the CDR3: TGTGCCAGTAGTACCTACAGCAACCTCAACTATGGCTACACCTTC.

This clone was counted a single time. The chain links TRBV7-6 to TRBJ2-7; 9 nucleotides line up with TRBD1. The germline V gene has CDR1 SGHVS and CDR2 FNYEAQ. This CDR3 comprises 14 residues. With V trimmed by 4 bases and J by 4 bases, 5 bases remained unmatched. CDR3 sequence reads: CASSSGTGTYEQYF. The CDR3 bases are TGTGCCAGCAGCTCCGGGACAGGGACTTACGAGCAGTACTTC. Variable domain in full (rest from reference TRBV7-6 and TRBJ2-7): GAGVSQSPRYKVTKRGQDVALRCDPISGHVSLYWYRQALGQGPEFLTYFNYEAQQDKSGLPNDRFSAERPEGSISTLTIQRTEQRDSAMYRCASSSGTGTYEQYFGPGTRLTVT.

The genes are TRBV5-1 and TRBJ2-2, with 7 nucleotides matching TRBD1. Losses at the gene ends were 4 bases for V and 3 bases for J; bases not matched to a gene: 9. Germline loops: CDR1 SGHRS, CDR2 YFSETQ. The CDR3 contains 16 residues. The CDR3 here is CASSPDRVGYTGELFF. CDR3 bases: TGCGCCAGCAGCCCCGACAGGGTTGGGTACACCGGGGAGCTGTTTTTT.

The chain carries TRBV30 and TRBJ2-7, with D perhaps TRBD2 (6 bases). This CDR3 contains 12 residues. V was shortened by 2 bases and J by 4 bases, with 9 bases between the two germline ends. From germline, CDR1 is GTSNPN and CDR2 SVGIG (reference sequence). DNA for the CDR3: TGTGCCTGGAGTCGTAGCGGATACGAGCAGTACTTC. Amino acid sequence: CAWSRSGYEQYF.

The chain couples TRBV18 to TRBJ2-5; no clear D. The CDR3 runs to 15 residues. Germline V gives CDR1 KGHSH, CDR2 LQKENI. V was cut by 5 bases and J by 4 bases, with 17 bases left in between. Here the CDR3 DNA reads TGTGCCAGCTCAGCAAGTATCCCGACAAGAGAGACCCAGTACTTC. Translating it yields CASSASIPTRETQYF.

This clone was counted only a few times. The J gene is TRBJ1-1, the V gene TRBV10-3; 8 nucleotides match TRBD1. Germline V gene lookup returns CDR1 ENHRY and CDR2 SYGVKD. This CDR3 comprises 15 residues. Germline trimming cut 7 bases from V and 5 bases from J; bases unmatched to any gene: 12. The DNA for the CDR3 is TGTGCCATCAATGACCGGGACAGGCAAATAACTGAAGCTTTCTTT. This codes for CAINDRDRQITEAFF.

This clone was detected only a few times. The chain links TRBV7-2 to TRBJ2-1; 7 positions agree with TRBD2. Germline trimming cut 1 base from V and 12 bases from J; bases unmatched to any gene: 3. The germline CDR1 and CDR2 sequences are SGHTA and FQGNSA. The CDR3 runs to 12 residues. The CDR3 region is CASSLGVAGQFF. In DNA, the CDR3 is TGTGCCAGCAGCTTAGGAGTAGCGGGGCAGTTCTTC.

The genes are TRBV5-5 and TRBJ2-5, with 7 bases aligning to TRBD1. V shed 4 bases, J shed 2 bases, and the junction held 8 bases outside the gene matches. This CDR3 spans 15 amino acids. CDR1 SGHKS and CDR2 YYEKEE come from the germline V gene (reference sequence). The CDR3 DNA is TGTGCCAGCAGCCGTCGGACAGGACCACAAGAGACCCAGTACTTC. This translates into CASSRRTGPQETQYF.

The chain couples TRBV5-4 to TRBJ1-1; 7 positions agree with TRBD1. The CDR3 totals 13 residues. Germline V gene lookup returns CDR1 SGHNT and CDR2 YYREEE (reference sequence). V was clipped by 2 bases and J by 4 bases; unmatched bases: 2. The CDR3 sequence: CASSFAGGTEAFF. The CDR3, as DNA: TGTGCCAGCAGCTTCGCAGGGGGCACTGAAGCTTTCTTT. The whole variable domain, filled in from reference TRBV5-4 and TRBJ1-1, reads ETGVTQSPTHLIKTRGQQVTLRCSSQSGHNTVSWYQQALGQGPQFIFQYYREEENGRGNFPPRFSGLQFPNYSSELNVNALELDDSALYLCASSFAGGTEAFFGQGTRLTVV.

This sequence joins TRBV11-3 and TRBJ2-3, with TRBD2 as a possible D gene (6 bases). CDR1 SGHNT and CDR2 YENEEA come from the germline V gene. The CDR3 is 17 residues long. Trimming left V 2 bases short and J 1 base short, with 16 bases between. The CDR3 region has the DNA TGTGCCAGCAGCTTAAGTTGGGGGGACGGAGGCACAGATACGCAGTATTTT. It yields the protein CASSLSWGDGGTDTQYF.

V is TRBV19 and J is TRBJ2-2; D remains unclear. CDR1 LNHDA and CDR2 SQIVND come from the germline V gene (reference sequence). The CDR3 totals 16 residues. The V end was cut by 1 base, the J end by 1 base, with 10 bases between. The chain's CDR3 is CASSIVSHRNTGELFF. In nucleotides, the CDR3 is TGTGCCAGTAGTATAGTGAGCCACAGGAACACCGGGGAGCTGTTTTTT.

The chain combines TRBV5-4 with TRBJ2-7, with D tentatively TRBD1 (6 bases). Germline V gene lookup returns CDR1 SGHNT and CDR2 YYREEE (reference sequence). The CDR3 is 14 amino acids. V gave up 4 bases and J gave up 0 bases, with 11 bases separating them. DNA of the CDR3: TGTGCCAGCAGCATCCGGGACACCTCCTACGAGCAGTACTTC. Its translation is CASSIRDTSYEQYF.

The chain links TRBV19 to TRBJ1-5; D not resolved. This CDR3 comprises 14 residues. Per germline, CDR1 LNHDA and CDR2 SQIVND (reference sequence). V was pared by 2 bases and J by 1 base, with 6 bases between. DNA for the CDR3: TGTGCCAGTAGTATAAGCCCGAGCAATCAGCCCCAGCATTTT. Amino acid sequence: CASSISPSNQPQHF.

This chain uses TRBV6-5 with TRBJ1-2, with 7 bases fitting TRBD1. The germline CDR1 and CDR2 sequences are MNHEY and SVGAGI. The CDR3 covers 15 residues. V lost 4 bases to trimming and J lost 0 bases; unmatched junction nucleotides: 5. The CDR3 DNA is TGTGCCAGCAGTTCTTGGGACAGAGCTAACTATGGCTACACCTTC. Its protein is CASSSWDRANYGYTF.

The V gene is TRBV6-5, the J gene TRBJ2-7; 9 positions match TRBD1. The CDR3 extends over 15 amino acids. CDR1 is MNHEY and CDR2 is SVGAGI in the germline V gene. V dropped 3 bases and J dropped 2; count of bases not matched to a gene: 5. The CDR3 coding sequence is TGTGCCAGCAGTTATACCGGGACAGGGACCTACGAGCAGTACTTC. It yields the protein CASSYTGTGTYEQYF.

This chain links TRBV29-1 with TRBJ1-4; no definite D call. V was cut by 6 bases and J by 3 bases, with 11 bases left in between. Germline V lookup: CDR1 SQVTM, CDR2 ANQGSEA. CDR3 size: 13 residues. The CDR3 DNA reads TGCAGCGTCCCCGGGTCGGCTAATGAAAAACTGTTTTTT. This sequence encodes CSVPGSANEKLFF.

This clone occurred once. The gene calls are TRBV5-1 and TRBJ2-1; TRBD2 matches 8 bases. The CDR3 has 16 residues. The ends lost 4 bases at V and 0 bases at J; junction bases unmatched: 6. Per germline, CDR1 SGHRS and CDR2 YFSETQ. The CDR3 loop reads CASSQISGGSYNEQFF. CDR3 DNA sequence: TGCGCCAGCAGCCAGATAAGCGGGGGCTCCTACAATGAGCAGTTCTTC. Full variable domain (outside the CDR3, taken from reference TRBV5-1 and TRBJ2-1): KAGVTQTPRYLIKTRGQQVTLSCSPISGHRSVSWYQQTPGQGLQFLFEYFSETQRNKGNFPGRFSGRQFSNSRSEMNVSTLELGDSALYLCASSQISGGSYNEQFFGPGTRLTVL.

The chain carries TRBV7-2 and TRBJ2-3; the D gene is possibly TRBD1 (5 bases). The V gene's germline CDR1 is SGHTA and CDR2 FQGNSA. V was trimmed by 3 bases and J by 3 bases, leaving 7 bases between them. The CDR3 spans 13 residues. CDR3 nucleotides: TGTGCCAGCAGCTTCAGGGTTACAGATACGCAGTATTTT. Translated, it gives CASSFRVTDTQYF. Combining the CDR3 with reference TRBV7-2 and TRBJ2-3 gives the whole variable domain GAGVSQSPSNKVTEKGKDVELRCDPISGHTALYWYRQSLGQGLEFLIYFQGNSAPDKSGLPSDRFSAERTGGSVSTLTIQRTQQEDSAVYLCASSFRVTDTQYFGPGTRLTVL.

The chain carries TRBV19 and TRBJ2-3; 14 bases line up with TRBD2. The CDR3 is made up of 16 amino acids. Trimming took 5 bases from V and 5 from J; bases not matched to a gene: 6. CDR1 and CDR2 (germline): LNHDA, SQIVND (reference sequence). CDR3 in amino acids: CASSARLAGGEDTQYF. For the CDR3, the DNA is TGTGCCAGTAGTGCGCGACTAGCGGGAGGGGAAGATACGCAGTATTTT. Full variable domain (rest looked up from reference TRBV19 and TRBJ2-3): DGGITQSPKYLFRKEGQNVTLSCEQNLNHDAMYWYRQDPGQGLRLIYYSQIVNDFQKGDIAEGYSVSREKKESFPLTVTSAQKNPTAFYLCASSARLAGGEDTQYFGPGTRLTVL.

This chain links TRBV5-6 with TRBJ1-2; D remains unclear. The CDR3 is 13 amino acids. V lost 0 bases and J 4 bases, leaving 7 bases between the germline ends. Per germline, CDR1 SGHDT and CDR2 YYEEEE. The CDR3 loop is CASSLERSYGYTF. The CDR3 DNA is TGTGCCAGCAGCTTGGAAAGGAGCTATGGCTACACCTTC. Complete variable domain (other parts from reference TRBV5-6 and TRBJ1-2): DAGVTQSPTHLIKTRGQQVTLRCSPKSGHDTVSWYQQALGQGPQFIFQYYEEEERQRGNFPDRFSGHQFPNYSSELNVNALLLGDSALYLCASSLERSYGYTFGSGTRLTVV.

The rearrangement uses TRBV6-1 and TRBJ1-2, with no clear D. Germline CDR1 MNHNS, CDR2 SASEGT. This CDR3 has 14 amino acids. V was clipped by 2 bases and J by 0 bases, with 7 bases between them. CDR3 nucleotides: TGTGCCAGCAGTGAAAGTACAGCTAACTATGGCTACACCTTC. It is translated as CASSESTANYGYTF.

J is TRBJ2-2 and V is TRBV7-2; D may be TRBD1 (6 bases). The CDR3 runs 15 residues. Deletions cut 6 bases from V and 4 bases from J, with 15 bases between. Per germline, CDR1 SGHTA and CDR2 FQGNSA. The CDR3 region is CASRWTVTGTGELFF. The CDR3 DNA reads TGTGCCAGCAGATGGACAGTAACCGGCACCGGGGAGCTGTTTTTT.